Listed below are T cell receptor beta chains from one sample, sequenced in a study of blood T cell repertoires in COVID-19. The assay was immunoSEQ multiplex PCR, and TCRdb's table has in-frame clones only and misses some. The repertoire consists of some 120,000 clones, with approximately 81% occurring once and the leading ten covering about 40%. Sequenced: peripheral blood. These receptors all come from a man aged 35-49 years with active or convalescent COVID-19. The CDR3 runs from the conserved cysteine through the conserved F or W. A D gene is named only where the DNA matches it firmly. A clone size is listed for some rows: how often the clone was seen (once, few, many), or a class if it is expanded.

>TRBD1|TRBV11-3|TRBJ1-2|NA
TGTGCCAGCAGCTTAAGTTGGACAGGGATGGACTATGGCTACACCTTC
CASSLSWTGMDYGYTF
>NA|TRBV6-2/TRBV6-3|TRBJ2-7|NA
TGTGCCAGCAGCCCCCTCCCCTACGAGCAGTACTTC
CASSPLPYEQYF
>NA|TRBV27|TRBJ2-7|NA
TGTGCCAGCAGTTTATCGGGGAGCGAGCAGTACTTC
CASSLSGSEQYF
>NA|TRBV3-1/TRBV3-2|TRBJ1-6|few
TGTGCCAGCAGCCAAGATCGAGGCAATTCACCCCTCCACTTT
CASSQDRGNSPLHF
>TRBD1|TRBV5-6|TRBJ2-3|NA
TGTGCCAGCAGCCTGACAGGGAGCACAGATACGCAGTATTTT
CASSLTGSTDTQYF
>NA|TRBV24-1|TRBJ2-7|NA
TGTGCCACCAGGAATTTACGGCCCGGGGAGTACGAGCAGTACTTC
CATRNLRPGEYEQYF
>TRBD1|TRBV4-2|TRBJ2-7|once
TGTGCCAGCAGCCAAGAACAGGGGAGCTCCTACGAGCAGTACTTC
CASSQEQGSSYEQYF
>TRBD2|TRBV6-4|TRBJ2-3|once
TGTGCCAGCAGTGGAACTAGCGGGAGTGAGACAGATACGCAGTATTTT
CASSGTSGSETDTQYF
>NA|TRBV6-5|TRBJ2-3|few
TGTGCCACGGGGGCAGATACGCAGTATTTT
CATGADTQYF
>NA|TRBV13|TRBJ1-3|NA
TGTGCCAGCAGCGTCTCTAGAAACACCATATATTTT
CASSVSRNTIYF
>TRBD1|TRBV12-5|TRBJ1-2|NA
TGTGCTAGTGGTCACAACAGGGGTTATGGCTACACCTTC
CASGHNRGYGYTF
>TRBD2|TRBV7-9|TRBJ2-2|NA
TGTGCCAGCAGCTCACGCCTCGGGACTAGCTTCGAAGGGGAGCTGTTTTTT
CASSSRLGTSFEGELFF
>TRBD2|TRBV28|TRBJ2-1|NA
TGTGCCAGCAGTTTCGGCGGGGGGACCACCAATGAGCAGTTCTTC
CASSFGGGTTNEQFF
>NA|TRBV24-1|TRBJ2-3|once
TGTGCCACCAGTGATACTGGAGATACGCAGTATTTT
CATSDTGDTQYF
>NA|TRBV24-1|TRBJ1-1|NA
TGTGCCACCAGTGATCTTACAGGGACGATCGCTTTCTTT
CATSDLTGTIAFF
>TRBD1|TRBV27|TRBJ1-5|NA
TGTGCCAGCAGTCCCGACAGGGGATATAGCAATCAGCCCCAGCATTTT
CASSPDRGYSNQPQHF
>NA|TRBV28|TRBJ1-2|NA
TGTGCCAGCAGCCTCCAGCAGCCCCGAGGAGGCTACACCTTC
CASSLQQPRGGYTF
>TRBD1|TRBV18|TRBJ1-6|NA
TGTGCCAGCTCACCAAAAGGGGGCGATTCACCCCTCCACTTT
CASSPKGGDSPLHF
>NA|TRBV12-3/TRBV12-4|TRBJ1-2|NA
TGTGCCAGCAGTTTGGACAGCCTCTATGGCTACACCTTC
CASSLDSLYGYTF
>NA|TRBV11-2|TRBJ1-5|few
TGTGCCAGCAGCTTAGATTCGCAGGGAAGTCAGCCCCAGCATTTT
CASSLDSQGSQPQHF
>NA|TRBV9|TRBJ2-6|NA
TGTGCCAGCAGCGGGCTCGGGGCCAACGTCCTGACTTTC
CASSGLGANVLTF
>NA|TRBV9|TRBJ1-6|NA
TGTGCCAGCAGCACCGCGGGGGATTCACCCCTCCACTTT
CASSTAGDSPLHF
>NA|TRBV11-2|TRBJ1-1|NA
TGTGCCAGCAGCTTCAGGAGCGGTTTCACTGAAGCTTTCTTT
CASSFRSGFTEAFF
>TRBD1|TRBV5-1|TRBJ1-4|NA
TGCGCCAGCAGCACCGGGACAGGGGATGAAAAACTGTTTTTT
CASSTGTGDEKLFF
>NA|TRBV12-5|TRBJ2-7|NA
TGTGCTAGTGGTGCCACCGCAGGTCCCGGGCAGTACTTC
CASGATAGPGQYF
>NA|TRBV19|TRBJ2-1|NA
TGTGCCAGTAGTCCTCGGGGGTCGGGCAATGAGCAGTTCTTC
CASSPRGSGNEQFF
>NA|TRBV2|TRBJ1-6|NA
TGTGCCAGCAGTGTAAGAGTACAGGAAGCACCCCTCCACTTT
CASSVRVQEAPLHF
>NA|TRBV5-4|TRBJ1-1|few
TGTGCCAGCAGCTTGGCGGGGGTGGATCATGGGGCTTTCTTT
CASSLAGVDHGAFF
>TRBD1|TRBV30|TRBJ2-7|NA
TGTGCCTGTACCGACCGGGACAGGGGCCACGAGCAGTACTTC
CACTDRDRGHEQYF
>NA|TRBV5-4|TRBJ1-1|NA
TGTGCCAGCATGAAGGGGGGGTACACTGAAGCTTTCTTT
CASMKGGYTEAFF
>TRBD2|TRBV7-2|TRBJ2-3|NA
TGTGCCACCAGACGGAGGACTAGCGGGGGGGCAGTCGCAGATACGCAGTATTTT
CATRRRTSGGAVADTQYF
>TRBD1|TRBV27|TRBJ1-1|NA
TGTGCCAGCAGTCACCCTTCGACAGGGAGCACTGAAGCTTTCTTT
CASSHPSTGSTEAFF
>TRBD2|TRBV9|TRBJ2-2|NA
TGTGCCAGCAGCGTAGCCCTAGCGGGCTTTAACACCGGGGAGCTGTTTTTT
CASSVALAGFNTGELFF
>NA|TRBV2|TRBJ2-5|NA
TGTGCCAGCAGGGGGGGACGGCTTTTGGAGACCCAGTACTTC
CASRGGRLLETQYF
>TRBD1|TRBV6-6|TRBJ1-2|few
TGTGCCAGCAGTCCTCGGGGACAGGGAATGTTGGCAAGTCTTGGCTACACCTTC
CASSPRGQGMLASLGYTF
>NA|TRBV29-1|TRBJ1-1|few
TGCAGCGGAGGAGGGCAAACGAACACTGAAGCTTTCTTT
CSGGGQTNTEAFF
>TRBD1|TRBV29-1|TRBJ1-1|NA
TGCAGCGGCAGACAGGGGAACACTGAAGCTTTCTTT
CSGRQGNTEAFF
>TRBD1|TRBV30|TRBJ1-3|once
TGTGCCTGGAAGGGACAGGGACACACCATATATTTT
CAWKGQGHTIYF
>NA|TRBV11-3|TRBJ1-2|NA
TGTGCCAGCAGCTTAAGGGGGAGCTACACCTTC
CASSLRGSYTF
>TRBD1|TRBV5-1|TRBJ1-1|NA
TGCGCCAGCAGCTTGTCCGGCACAGGGGTAAACACTGAAGCTTTCTTT
CASSLSGTGVNTEAFF
>NA|TRBV19|TRBJ1-5|NA
TGTGCCAGTAGTGCAGTGTTTAGCAATCAGCCCCAGCATTTT
CASSAVFSNQPQHF
>NA|TRBV21-1|TRBJ2-4|once
TGTGCCAGCAGCCCTATGGAGGACAGGGCAGACATTCAGTACTTC
CASSPMEDRADIQYF
>NA|TRBV3-1/TRBV3-2|TRBJ1-5|NA
TGTGCCAGCAGCCTACAGGGTAAGCCCCAGCATTTT
CASSLQGKPQHF
>TRBD1|TRBV5-5|TRBJ2-5|NA
TGTGCCAGCAGCCTAGGACAGGGGCCACGCTGGGAGACCCAGTACTTC
CASSLGQGPRWETQYF
>NA|TRBV5-1|TRBJ1-4|many
TGCGCCAGCCGAAACAGCTTTTCTAATGAAAAACTGTTTTTT
CASRNSFSNEKLFF
>NA|TRBV4-1|TRBJ2-3|NA
TGCGCCAGCAGCCATTCAGGGAATACAGATACGCAGTATTTT
CASSHSGNTDTQYF
>TRBD2|TRBV5-4|TRBJ2-3|NA
TGTGCCAGCAGCTTGACTAGCGCCGAAGATACGCAGTATTTT
CASSLTSAEDTQYF
>NA|TRBV7-6|TRBJ2-2|NA
TGTGCCAGCAGCTTATGGGCCCAGGGCGATTCGAACACCGGGGAGCTGTTTTTT
CASSLWAQGDSNTGELFF
>TRBD2|TRBV12-5|TRBJ2-7|NA
TGTGCTAGTGGTTTGGGACTTGGATCTAGCGGAGGGGACGAGCAGTACTTC
CASGLGLGSSGGDEQYF
>TRBD1|TRBV7-9|TRBJ1-1|NA
TGTGCCAGCAGCTTAAGAGAGGGGGCTAAGGCTGAAGCTTTCTTT
CASSLREGAKAEAFF
>NA|TRBV19|TRBJ1-1|few
TGTGCCAGTCAGCGGGACATTAACACTGAAGCTTTCTTT
CASQRDINTEAFF